The T cell receptor beta chain described here comes from a study of blood T cells in healthy people across ages. Study-level points and caveats: Diversity of TCR beta per million T cells declined in a roughly linear way with age. With naive T cell percentage, TCR beta diversity showed a strong correlation. Because sorting was not performed, PBMCs prevented conclusive naive versus antigen-experienced comparison.

This clonotype has a handful of counts. The antigen is not known. The use of a sample-barcoded 5' primer and a J-beta primer mix characterized a second PCR of roughly 6 to 11 cycles. TCRdb itself ran the 5' RACE reads through MiXCR, one entry per CDR3 protein. This sample has fewer than 950,000 distinct CDR3 sequences, with about 36% found just once. The CDR3 length is 14 residues. Trimming left V 1 base short and J 7 bases short, with 10 bases between. Germline V gene data show CDR1 as SEHNR and CDR2 as FQNEAQ (reference sequence). The sample comprised blood. This TCR derives from a man between 18 and 35 years old in good health. The V and J genes are TRBV7-9 and TRBJ2-2; D ambiguous. In DNA, the CDR3 is TGTGCCAGCAGCTTAGGGTCGGCCCTCGGGGAGCTGTTTTTT. Translation: CASSLGSALGELFF.